This T cell receptor (beta chain) was captured in a study of blood T cells in healthy people across ages. Study-wide results and limits: Because sorting was not performed, PBMCs prevented conclusive naive versus antigen-experienced comparison.

The authors ran a second PCR of roughly 6 to 12 cycles using a sample-barcoded 5' primer and a J-beta primer mix. TCRdb analysed the 5' RACE reads with MiXCR anew, one entry per CDR3 protein. The sample holds some 880,000 distinct CDR3 sequences, 35% to 40% seen once. The trim removed 2 bases at V and 7 bases at J, leaving 12 bases unmatched. CDR1 and CDR2 from the germline V gene are SGHTA and FQGNSA. The CDR3 totals 17 residues. In regard to this clonotype: What it recognizes is unknown.

The sequenced sample consisted of blood. This chain joins TRBV7-2 and TRBJ2-7, with 12 bases lining up with TRBD2. This TCR was recovered from a young man in good health. The CDR3 DNA is TGTGCCAGCAGCTTATACCTAGCGGGGGGGATGTACAATGAGCAGTACTTC. Protein: CASSLYLAGGMYNEQYF. Supplemented by reference TRBV7-2 and TRBJ2-7, the full variable domain reads GAGVSQSPSNKVTEKGKDVELRCDPISGHTALYWYRQSLGQGLEFLIYFQGNSAPDKSGLPSDRFSAERTGGSVSTLTIQRTQQEDSAVYLCASSLYLAGGMYNEQYFGPGTRLTVT.